The rows below give T cell receptor beta chains drawn from one sample of a study of cytomegalovirus exposure and HLA in healthy donors. Measured with immunoSEQ multiplex PCR; TCRdb has only the in-frame clones, and not every one. The sample shows more than 95,000 clones, 94% of them seen only once. Sequenced input: PBMCs. These receptors were obtained from a woman aged 18 to 35 in good health and CMV-seronegative. Both conserved end residues are part of each CDR3. A D gene is named only where the DNA matches it firmly. For some rows the clone size is stated as once, few or many, or as a class when expanded; others skip it.

NA	TRBJ2-3	NA	TRBV4-1	TGCGCCAGCAGGGCTCTCACAGTTCAGGGTAGCACAGATACGCAGTATTTT	CASRALTVQGSTDTQYF
NA	TRBJ1-1	NA	TRBV4-1	TGCGCCAGCGGGGGGGGCACTGAAGCTTTCTTT	CASGGGTEAFF
NA	TRBJ1-2	TRBD1	TRBV29-1	TGCAGTGGGGGGACAGCATATGGCTACACCTTC	CSGGTAYGYTF
NA	TRBJ1-2	NA	TRBV30	TGTGCCTGGAGCGGAGACAGCGCTAACTATGGCTACACCTTC	CAWSGDSANYGYTF
NA	TRBJ2-4	TRBD1	TRBV27	TGTGCCAGCAGTATCCAGACAGGGGGCCGCATTCAGTACTTC	CASSIQTGGRIQYF
NA	TRBJ2-1	TRBD1	TRBV19	TGTGCCAGTAGTATCACCCAGGGGGCTTTCAATGAGCAGTTCTTC	CASSITQGAFNEQFF
NA	TRBJ2-5	NA	TRBV6-5	TGTGCCAGCAGGCACAGGGGAGGATGGGAGACCCAGTACTTC	CASRHRGGWETQYF
NA	TRBJ1-1	NA	TRBV7-9	TGTGCCAGCAGCGCCCAAGGGAGGACTGAAGCTTTCTTT	CASSAQGRTEAFF
NA	TRBJ2-7	TRBD2	TRBV9	TGTGCCAGCAGCGTAGGGGATACTAGCGGGAGTGACTACGAGCAGTACTTC	CASSVGDTSGSDYEQYF
NA	TRBJ2-2	NA	TRBV15	TGTGCCACCAGCAGAGACAGGGCCACCGGGGAGCTGTTTTTT	CATSRDRATGELFF
NA	TRBJ1-5	TRBD1	TRBV28	TGTGCCAGCAGTTTGAGACAGGGCTCTCAGCCCCAGCATTTT	CASSLRQGSQPQHF
few	TRBJ2-7	NA	TRBV5-4	TGTGCCAGCAACGCGCAAGAGGAGGCCGAGCAGTACTTC	CASNAQEEAEQYF
NA	TRBJ2-3	NA	TRBV5-1	TGCGCCAGCAGCCCGGGAGATGGCACAGATACGCAGTATTTT	CASSPGDGTDTQYF
NA	TRBJ2-3	NA	TRBV4-2	TGTGCCAGCAGCCAGAGTGGCACAGATACGCAGTATTTT	CASSQSGTDTQYF
NA	TRBJ1-1	NA	TRBV15	TGTGCCACCCTTTCGCATCAGGGGCCTGAAGCTTTCTTT	CATLSHQGPEAFF
NA	TRBJ2-1	TRBD2	TRBV13	TGTGCCAGCAGCCTTACGACTAGCGTCAATGAGCAGTTCTTC	CASSLTTSVNEQFF